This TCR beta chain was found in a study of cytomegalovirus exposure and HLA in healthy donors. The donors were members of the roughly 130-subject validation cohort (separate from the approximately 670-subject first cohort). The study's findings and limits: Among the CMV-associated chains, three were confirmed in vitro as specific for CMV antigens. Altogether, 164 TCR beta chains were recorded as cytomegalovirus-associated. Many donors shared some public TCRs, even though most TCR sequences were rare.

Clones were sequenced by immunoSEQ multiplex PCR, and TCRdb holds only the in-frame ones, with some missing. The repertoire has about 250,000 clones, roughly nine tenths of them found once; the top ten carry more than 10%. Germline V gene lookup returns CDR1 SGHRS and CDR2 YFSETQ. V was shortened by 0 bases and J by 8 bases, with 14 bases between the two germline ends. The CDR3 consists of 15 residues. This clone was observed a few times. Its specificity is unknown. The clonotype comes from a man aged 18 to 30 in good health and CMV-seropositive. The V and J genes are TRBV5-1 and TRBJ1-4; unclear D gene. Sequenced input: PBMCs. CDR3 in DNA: TGCGCCAGCAGCTTGGGGACTGCTTTTGGGGAAAAACTGTTTTTT. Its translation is CASSLGTAFGEKLFF.